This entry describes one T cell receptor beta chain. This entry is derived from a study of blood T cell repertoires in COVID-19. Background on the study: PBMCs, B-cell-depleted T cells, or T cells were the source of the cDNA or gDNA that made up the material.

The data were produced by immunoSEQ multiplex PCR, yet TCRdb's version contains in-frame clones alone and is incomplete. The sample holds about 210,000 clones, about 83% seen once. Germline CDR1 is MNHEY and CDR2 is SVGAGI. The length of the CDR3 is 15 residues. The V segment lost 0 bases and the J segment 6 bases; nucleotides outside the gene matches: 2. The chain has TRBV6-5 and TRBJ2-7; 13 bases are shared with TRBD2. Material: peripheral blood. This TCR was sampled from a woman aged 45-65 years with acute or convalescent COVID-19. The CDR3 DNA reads TGTGCCAGCAGTTACTCTGGGACTAGCGGGACCGAGCAGTACTTC. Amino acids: CASSYSGTSGTEQYF.